The sequence of this TCR beta chain was determined in a study of regulatory T cells in long-lasting Graves disease. In this sample, this clonotype turned up many times. Germline assignment: CDR1 MDHEN and CDR2 SYDVKM. V shed 8 bases and J shed 5 bases, with 16 bases lying between them. CDR3 length: 14 amino acids. Library construction for TCR beta used iRepertoire HTBI primers and Arm-PCR of CDR3 regions. Original methodology: Among the samples, some 68 TRBV and 14 to 15 TRBJ segments were identified. Using its own MiXCR run on the multiplex PCR reads, TCRdb lists one record per CDR3 protein. V and J calls and clone size were set by TCRdb, not the authors. The profile covers approximately 470,000 distinct CDR3 sequences, with around 15% appearing a single time and less than 15% taken by the ten largest. Time point defined: newly diagnosed GD, antithyroid drugs for less than 3 months. After RNA was extracted from PBMCs, the TCR library was made from it.

The same sample was also used in a study of T cells in Graves' hyperthyroidism and ophthalmopathy.

This TCR was recovered from a man aged 35 to 55 with Graves disease. This sequence joins TRBV28 and TRBJ1-5; D gene uncertain. This sample comprised peripheral blood mononuclear cells (PBMCs), obtained at new diagnosis, from a patient treated with antithyroid drugs. The DNA of the CDR3 is TGTGCCAGCCGCGAGCTCTTTAGGGATCAGCCCCAGCATTTT. It encodes CASRELFRDQPQHF.